In this sample, the clone carrying this TCR beta chain turned up once. This CDR3 has 17 amino acids. V lost 3 bases, J lost 5 bases, and 15 bases stayed unmatched. CDR1 and CDR2 (germline): SNHLY, FYNNEI. This sample is drawn from a study of blood T cell repertoires in COVID-19. Clones were sequenced by immunoSEQ multiplex PCR, and TCRdb holds only the in-frame ones, with some missing. The sample records about 43,000 clones, 70% to 85% being singletons. Material for sequencing was peripheral blood. This clonotype was sampled from a woman aged 55-69 years with acute or convalescent COVID-19. The rearrangement joins TRBV2 to TRBJ2-7; 8 positions agree with TRBD1. Here the CDR3 reads CASSDQLLDRAPHEQYF. The CDR3 DNA is TGTGCCAGCAGTGATCAGTTGTTGGACAGGGCACCCCACGAGCAGTACTTC.